The 5 T cell receptor beta chains below were found in one sample sequenced in a study of blood T cell repertoires in COVID-19. TCRdb keeps only in-frame clones here, not all; method: immunoSEQ multiplex PCR. Of 200,000 to 250,000 clones in the sample, nearly 90% were seen once. The sample taken for sequencing was PBMCs or T cells enriched from blood (not recorded which). The receptor set was obtained from a man aged 25-45 years who had been exposed to COVID-19.

J is TRBJ2-2 and V is TRBV9; D is possibly TRBD2 (7 bases). The germline gives CDR1 SGDLS, CDR2 YYNGEE. The CDR3 consists of 16 residues. Trimming removed 3 bases at V and 0 bases at J, with 12 bases between. In DNA, the CDR3 is TGTGCCAGCAGCGAGAGGGAGGGGGCGAACACCGGGGAGCTGTTTTTT. Amino acids: CASSEREGANTGELFF.

This clone was counted only a few times. The chain links TRBV4-2 to TRBJ2-1; D is perhaps TRBD1 (6 bases). Germline V gives CDR1 LGHNA, CDR2 YNFKEQ. V dropped 3 bases and J dropped 16 bases, with 16 bases sitting between them. The CDR3 length is 12 residues. The CDR3 bases are TGTGCCAGCAGCCAGAACAGGGTCGAGGTTTTCTTC. Encoded protein: CASSQNRVEVFF.

Concerning this clone: A junction end diverges from the germline sequence, so it may reflect a read error. The V and J genes are TRBV7-9 and TRBJ2-7; TRBD2 matches at 8 bases. The CDR3 spans 14 residues. Per the germline V gene, CDR1 is SEHNR and CDR2 is FQNEAQ (reference sequence). CDR3 protein: CPSSAPGGAYEQYF. CDR3 DNA sequence: TGCCCCAGCAGCGCCCCGGGGGGGGCTTACGAGCAGTACTTC.

CDR3 sequence: CASSQDSGGADTQYF. Here the CDR3 DNA reads TGTGCCAGCAGCCAAGATAGCGGGGGGGCAGATACGCAGTATTTT. V usage is TRBV4-2 and J usage is TRBJ2-3; 11 bases are a match to TRBD2. CDR1 and CDR2 from the germline V gene are LGHNA and YNFKEQ. Unmatched junction bases numbered 0, after V lost 0 bases and J lost 4 bases. The CDR3 is made up of 15 amino acids.

This sequence joins TRBV7-8 and TRBJ1-2; 9 nucleotides match TRBD1. CDR3 length equals 14 residues. Germline-derived CDR1 and CDR2 are SGHVS and FQNEAQ. Trimming took 4 bases from V and 5 from J; bases not matched to a gene: 5. The CDR3 DNA is TGTGCCAGCAGCTACGACAGGGGGGATTATGGCTACACCTTC. The encoded protein is CASSYDRGDYGYTF.